Shown below are 17 T cell receptor beta chains from a single sample sequenced in a study of blood T cells in healthy people across ages (dated by TCRdb to the mid-2010s). Library creation used 5' RACE. The reads were generated on an Illumina HiSeq 2500. A second PCR of about 7 to 12 cycles was run with a J-beta primer mix and a sample-barcoded 5' primer. TCRdb applied fastp at Q25 and MiXCR to the public reads, then kept only in-frame beta chains. CDR3 protein sequences are deduplicated, and each keeps its most common genes and DNA. The sample has 380,000 or so distinct CDR3 sequences on record, roughly half of them singletons. The top ten clones comprise around 49% of the sample. Material: blood. All receptors come from a man aged 55 to 70 in good health.

This chain joins TRBV6-1 and TRBJ2-5; possible D gene TRBD1, 6 bases. The V gene lost 5 bases and the J gene lost 2 bases, with 24 bases spanning the gap. The germline CDR1 and CDR2 sequences are MNHNS and SASEGT. The CDR3 consists of 18 residues. The CDR3 region is CASSTVFTGRGIQETQYF. The CDR3 region has the DNA TGTGCCAGCAGTACAGTCTTTACTGGTAGGGGGATACAAGAGACCCAGTACTTC.

The chain joins TRBV28 to TRBJ2-5; D might be TRBD2 (6 bases). V was trimmed by 5 bases and J by 11 bases, leaving 30 bases between them. The CDR3 spans 17 residues. Per the germline V gene, CDR1 is MDHEN and CDR2 is SYDVKM. The CDR3 region has the DNA TGTGCCAGCAGTCCCAGTTACCTAGCGAGAGTAGAGGATGAGCAGTACTTC. Protein: CASSPSYLARVEDEQYF.

This clonotype appeared once. This rearrangement joins TRBV7-6 to TRBJ1-6, with D perhaps TRBD1 (5 bases). This CDR3 spans 16 amino acids. Germline V gene data show CDR1 as SGHVS and CDR2 as FNYEAQ. V lost 0 bases and J lost 5, with 11 bases in between. In nucleotides, the CDR3 is TGTGCCAGCAGCTTAGCGGCGGGGGGTAATAATTCACCCCTCCACTTT. Translated, it gives CASSLAAGGNNSPLHF.

This chain connects TRBV6-2 or TRBV6-3 to TRBJ2-4; 9 nucleotides match TRBD1. Matching the DNA end better, TRBJ2-7 makes the J call doubtful. Per germline, CDR1 MNHEY and CDR2 SVGEGT. The CDR3 runs to 15 residues. The CDR3 spells CASTSTGTGKYEQYF. CDR3 sequence (DNA): TGTGCCAGCACATCTACCGGGACAGGGAAATACGAGCAGTACTTC.

The J gene is TRBJ1-5, the V gene TRBV20-1; 7 positions match TRBD1. The germline V gene has CDR1 DFQATT and CDR2 SNEGSKA (reference sequence). The CDR3 runs 14 residues. After removal of 5 bases from V and 9 bases from J, the junction contained 13 bases not matched to a gene. The DNA for the CDR3 is TGCAGTGCTTCGGACCCGACAGGGAAGGGGCCCCAGCATTTT. Its translation is CSASDPTGKGPQHF.

This clonotype was found a few times. The DNA for the CDR3 is TGTGCCAGCAGCGTAGGGGACAGTGAGACCCAGTACTTC. Its protein is CASSVGDSETQYF. The gene calls are TRBV9 and TRBJ2-5; 7 bases match TRBD1. Germline loops: CDR1 SGDLS, CDR2 YYNGEE. Trimming removed 0 bases from V and 5 bases from J; junction bases left unmatched: 1. This CDR3 is built from 13 residues.

This clonotype was observed a single time. The CDR3 protein is CATSDFRGEAFF. Written as DNA, the CDR3 is TGTGCCACCAGTGATTTTCGGGGTGAAGCTTTCTTT. The rearrangement joins TRBV24-1 to TRBJ1-1; D not resolved. This CDR3 is 12 amino acids long. CDR1 is KGHDR, CDR2 SFDVKD, per germline. With 1 base removed from V and 7 bases from J, the gap between germline ends came to 6 bases.

The genes are TRBV20-1 and TRBJ2-5; no reliable D call. The germline V gene encodes CDR1 DFQATT and CDR2 SNEGSKA (reference sequence). This CDR3 is 15 amino acids long. V gave up 4 bases and J gave up 0 bases, with 15 bases separating them. CDR3 region: CSATPLLQYQETQYF. The CDR3 DNA reads as TGCAGTGCTACCCCCTTGTTGCAGTACCAAGAGACCCAGTACTTC.

The chain combines TRBV11-2 with TRBJ2-1; 12 bases agree with TRBD2. The V gene end was trimmed by 2 bases and the J gene end by 9 bases; junction bases not matched to a gene: 11. The CDR3 contains 17 residues. The germline V gene encodes CDR1 SGHAT and CDR2 FQNNGV. The CDR3 DNA follows: TGTGCCAGCAGCTTAAATCGGGCTAGCGGGAGGGTAGGTGAGCAGTTCTTC. Translation gives CASSLNRASGRVGEQFF.

This rearrangement joins TRBV6-5 to TRBJ2-5; a weak D match, TRBD1 (6 bases). CDR1 MNHEY and CDR2 SVGAGI come from the germline V gene. This CDR3 is 15 amino acids long. Trimming took off 8 bases at V and 4 bases at J, with 20 bases between the two ends. The CDR3 nucleotides are TGTGCCAGCGGACCTGGACAGTTTTCCCCAGAGACCCAGTACTTC. Translating gives CASGPGQFSPETQYF.

To note about this clonotype: A much larger clonotype is one base distant, so this may be a read error. The CDR3 sequence: CTSRRLASTDTQYF. CDR3 nucleotides: TGTACCAGCAGACGTCTAGCTAGCACAGATACGCAGTATTTT. This chain connects TRBV27 to TRBJ2-3; maybe TRBD2 (5 bases). The germline CDR1 and CDR2 sequences are MNHEY and SMNVEV (reference sequence). This CDR3 is 14 amino acids long.

This clonotype was seen a handful of times. V and J are TRBV5-6 and TRBJ2-7; no clear D gene. Judging by the DNA end, TRBJ2-5 fits better; the J call may be wrong. Germline values: CDR1 SGHDT, CDR2 YYEEEE. The CDR3 extends over 12 amino acids. The CDR3, as DNA: TGTGCCAGCAGCTTGACCCCGGCGACCCAGTACTTC. Protein product: CASSLTPATQYF.

In this sample, this clonotype turned up once. The CDR3 here is CASSPQGLKFYEQYF. The DNA of the CDR3 is TGCGCCAGCAGTCCCCAGGGACTGAAGTTCTACGAGCAGTACTTC. This rearrangement joins TRBV23-1 to TRBJ2-7; D might be TRBD2 (6 bases). TRBV23-1 is an ORF, and what it does is uncertain. Between the trimmed V and J ends, which lost 4 bases and 3 bases, there was a span of 16 bases. This CDR3 has 15 residues.

The chain links TRBV14 to TRBJ2-7; the match to TRBD2 covers 12 bases. This CDR3 spans 15 amino acids. CDR1 is SGHDN and CDR2 is FVKESK in the germline V gene. Losses at the gene ends were 4 bases for V and 5 bases for J; bases not matched to a gene: 6. The CDR3 region is CASSRKTSGSHEQYF. The CDR3 bases are TGTGCCAGCAGCCGTAAGACTAGCGGGAGTCACGAGCAGTACTTC. Based on the CDR3 plus reference TRBV14 and TRBJ2-7, the full variable domain is EAGVTQFPSHSVIEKGQTVTLRCDPISGHDNLYWYRRVMGKEIKFLLHFVKESKQDESGMPNNRFLAERTGGTYSTLKVQPAELEDSGVYFCASSRKTSGSHEQYFGPGTRLTVT.

This clonotype was observed once. The gene calls are TRBV7-2 and TRBJ2-1; TRBD1 matches at 10 bases. The CDR3 has 15 amino acids. V shed 4 bases, J shed 5 bases, and the junction held 5 bases outside the gene matches. Germline CDR1 is SGHTA and CDR2 is FQGNSA. The CDR3 nucleotides read TGTGCCAGCAGCTGGGGACAGGGGATTAACAATGAGCAGTTCTTC. It codes for CASSWGQGINNEQFF. The whole variable domain, filled in from reference TRBV7-2 and TRBJ2-1, reads GAGVSQSPSNKVTEKGKDVELRCDPISGHTALYWYRQSLGQGLEFLIYFQGNSAPDKSGLPSDRFSAERTGGSVSTLTIQRTQQEDSAVYLCASSWGQGINNEQFFGPGTRLTVL.

The chain has TRBV9 and TRBJ1-1, with D unclear. Trimming left V 4 bases short and J 1 base short, with 14 bases between. This CDR3 spans 15 amino acids. In germline, CDR1 is SGDLS, CDR2 YYNGEE. The CDR3, as DNA: TGTGCCAGCAGCAGAACTCTTACAGAGAACACTGAAGCTTTCTTT. Protein: CASSRTLTENTEAFF.

The chain employs TRBV29-1 and TRBJ1-1; possibly TRBD1 for D (6 bases). CDR1 SQVTM and CDR2 ANQGSEA come from the germline V gene. CDR3 size: 12 residues. Trimming removed 7 bases from V and 5 bases from J, with 14 bases in between. CDR3 in DNA: TGCAGCGGTGGTGGAGGGGGTACTGAAGCTTTCTTT. Translation: CSGGGGGTEAFF.